The sequence of this TCR beta chain was determined in a study of OX40 agonist ivuxolimab in advanced cancers. Repertoires were generated with immunoSEQ multiplex PCR, while TCRdb's copy carries only in-frame clones and drops some. There are 25,000 to 30,000 clones in the sample; about four fifths occur only once, and about 33% lies in the top ten. Trimming took 2 bases from V and 10 from J; bases not matched to a gene: 3. Germline CDR1 reads SGHTA; CDR2 reads FQGTGA. This CDR3 spans 13 amino acids. The sequence derives from an adult with an advanced solid tumor such as melanoma, head and neck, liver or kidney cancer. J is TRBJ2-1 and V is TRBV7-3, with 9 nucleotides matching TRBD1. Here the sequenced sample was CD4+ or CD8+ T cells sorted from blood, taken in a trial of the OX40 agonist ivuxolimab. The CDR3 bases are TGTGCCAGCAGCTTACGGGGGACAGGGGAGCAGTTCTTC. Its protein product is CASSLRGTGEQFF.